This TCR beta chain emerged from a study of OX40 agonist ivuxolimab in advanced cancers. Study context: An agonistic anti-OX40 (CD134) antibody, ivuxolimab, was used to treat the patients. People in dose escalation had one of these cancers: hepatocellular carcinoma, melanoma, renal cell or head and neck cancer.

Between the trimmed V and J ends, which lost 3 bases and 2 bases, there was a span of 19 bases. Per germline, CDR1 LNHNV and CDR2 YYDKDF (reference sequence). The CDR3 is made up of 18 amino acids. Study outcomes and limitations: Dosing at 0.1 to 3.0 mg/kg was accompanied by clonal expansion of CD4+ and CD8+ blood T cells by week 6. Among the lowest peripheral clonal expansion occurred in 0.1-3.0 mg/kg partial responders.

The repertoire was sequenced with immunoSEQ multiplex PCR; TCRdb's copy has only in-frame clones and lacks some. The sample has some 45,000 clones, 75% to 90% seen once. Concerning this clone: Its specificity is not known.

The source material was CD4+ or CD8+ T cells sorted from blood, sampled in a trial of the OX40 agonist ivuxolimab. This chain links TRBV15 with TRBJ1-4; D perhaps matches TRBD1 (5 bases). This receptor was obtained from an adult with an advanced solid tumor such as melanoma, head and neck, liver or kidney cancer. The CDR3 protein is CATSRDGGPQRTNEKLFF. The CDR3 DNA reads as TGTGCCACCAGCAGGGACGGGGGACCCCAGAGGACTAATGAAAAACTGTTTTTT.